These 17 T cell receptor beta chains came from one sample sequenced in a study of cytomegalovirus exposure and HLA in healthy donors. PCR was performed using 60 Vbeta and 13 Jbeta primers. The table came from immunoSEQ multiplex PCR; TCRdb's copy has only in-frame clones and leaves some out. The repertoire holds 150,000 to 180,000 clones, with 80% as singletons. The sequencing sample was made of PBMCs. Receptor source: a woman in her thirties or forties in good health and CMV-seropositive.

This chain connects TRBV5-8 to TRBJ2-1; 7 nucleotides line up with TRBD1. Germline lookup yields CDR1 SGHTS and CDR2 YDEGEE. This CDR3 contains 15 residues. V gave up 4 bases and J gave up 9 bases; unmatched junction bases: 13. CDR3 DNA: TGTGCCAGCAGCGTATTGACAGGGTCCCCGGGTGAGCAGTTCTTC. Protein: CASSVLTGSPGEQFF.

The CDR3 sequence: CASSQGHRNTIYF. The DNA of the CDR3 is TGTGCCAGCTCACAGGGACACAGAAACACCATATATTTT. The rearrangement uses TRBV18 and TRBJ1-3; D perhaps matches TRBD1 (6 bases). The length of the CDR3 is 13 residues. Germline lookup yields CDR1 KGHSH and CDR2 LQKENI. V was shortened by 4 bases and J by 5 bases, with 9 bases between the two germline ends.

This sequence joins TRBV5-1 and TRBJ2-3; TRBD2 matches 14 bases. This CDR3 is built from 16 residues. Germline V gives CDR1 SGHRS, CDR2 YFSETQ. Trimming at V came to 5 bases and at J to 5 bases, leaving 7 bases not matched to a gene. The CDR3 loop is CASSPSGLAGVDTQYF. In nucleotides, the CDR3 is TGCGCCAGCAGTCCGTCGGGACTAGCGGGAGTAGATACGCAGTATTTT.

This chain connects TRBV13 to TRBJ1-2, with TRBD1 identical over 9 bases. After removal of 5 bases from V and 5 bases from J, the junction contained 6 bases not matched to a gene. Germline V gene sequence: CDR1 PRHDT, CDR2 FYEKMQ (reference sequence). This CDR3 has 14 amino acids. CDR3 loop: CASSPTGGGYGYTF. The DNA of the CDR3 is TGTGCCAGCAGCCCGACAGGGGGGGGGTATGGCTACACCTTC.

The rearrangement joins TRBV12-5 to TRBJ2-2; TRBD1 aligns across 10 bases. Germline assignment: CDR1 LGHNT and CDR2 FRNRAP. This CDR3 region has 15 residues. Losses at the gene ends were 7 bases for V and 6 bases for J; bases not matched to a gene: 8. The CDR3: CASATTGGASGELFF. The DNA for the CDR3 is TGTGCTAGTGCCACGACAGGGGGCGCTTCCGGGGAGCTGTTTTTT. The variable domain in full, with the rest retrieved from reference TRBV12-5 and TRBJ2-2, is DARVTQTPRHKVTEMGQEVTMRCQPILGHNTVFWYRQTMMQGLELLAYFRNRAPLDDSGMPKDRFSAEMPDATLATLKIQPSEPRDSAVYFCASATTGGASGELFFGEGSRLTVL.

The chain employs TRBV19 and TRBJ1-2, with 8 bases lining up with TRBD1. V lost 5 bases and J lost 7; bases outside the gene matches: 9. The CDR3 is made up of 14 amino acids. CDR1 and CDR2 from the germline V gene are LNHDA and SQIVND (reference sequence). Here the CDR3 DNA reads TGTGCCAGTAGTCGGCGGACAGGGAGCTTTGGCTACACCTTC. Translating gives CASSRRTGSFGYTF.

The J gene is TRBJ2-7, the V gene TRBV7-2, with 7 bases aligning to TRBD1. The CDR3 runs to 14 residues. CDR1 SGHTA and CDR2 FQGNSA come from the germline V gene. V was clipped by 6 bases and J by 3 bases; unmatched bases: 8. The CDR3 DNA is TGTGCCAGCAGAAACATGGACAGGTACTACGAGCAGTACTTC. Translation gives CASRNMDRYYEQYF.

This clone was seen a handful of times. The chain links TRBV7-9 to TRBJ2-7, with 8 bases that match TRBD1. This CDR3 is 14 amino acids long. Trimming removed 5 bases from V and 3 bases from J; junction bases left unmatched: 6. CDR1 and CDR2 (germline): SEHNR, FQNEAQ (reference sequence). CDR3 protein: CASSPGQGGYEQYF. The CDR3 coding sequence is TGTGCCAGCAGCCCCGGACAGGGAGGCTACGAGCAGTACTTC. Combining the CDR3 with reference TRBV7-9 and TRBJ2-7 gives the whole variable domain DTGVSQNPRHKITKRGQNVTFRCDPISEHNRLYWYRQTLGQGPEFLTYFQNEAQLEKSRLLSDRFSAERPKGSFSTLEIQRTEQGDSAMYLCASSPGQGGYEQYFGPGTRLTVT.

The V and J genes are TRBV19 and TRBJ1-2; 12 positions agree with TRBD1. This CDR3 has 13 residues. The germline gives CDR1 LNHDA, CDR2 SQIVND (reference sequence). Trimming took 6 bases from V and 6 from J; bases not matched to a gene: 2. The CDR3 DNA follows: TGTGCCAGTAGGGGACAGGGGGCGAATGGCTACACCTTC. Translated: CASRGQGANGYTF.

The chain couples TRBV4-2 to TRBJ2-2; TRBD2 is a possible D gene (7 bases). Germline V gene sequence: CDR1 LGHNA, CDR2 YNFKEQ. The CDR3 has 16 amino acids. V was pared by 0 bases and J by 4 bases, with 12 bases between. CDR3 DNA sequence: TGTGCCAGCAGCCAAGACCCCGGGGGGCGCACCGGGGAGCTGTTTTTT. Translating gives CASSQDPGGRTGELFF.

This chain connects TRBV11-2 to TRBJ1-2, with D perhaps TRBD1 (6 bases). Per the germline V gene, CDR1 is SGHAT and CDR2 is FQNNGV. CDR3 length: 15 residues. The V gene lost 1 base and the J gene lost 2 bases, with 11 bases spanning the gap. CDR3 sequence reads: CASSLVTGKNYGYTF. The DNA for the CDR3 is TGTGCCAGCAGCTTAGTCACAGGGAAAAACTATGGCTACACCTTC. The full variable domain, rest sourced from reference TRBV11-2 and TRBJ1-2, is EAGVAQSPRYKIIEKRQSVAFWCNPISGHATLYWYQQILGQGPKLLIQFQNNGVVDDSQLPKDRFSAERLKGVDSTLKIQPAKLEDSAVYLCASSLVTGKNYGYTFGSGTRLTVV.

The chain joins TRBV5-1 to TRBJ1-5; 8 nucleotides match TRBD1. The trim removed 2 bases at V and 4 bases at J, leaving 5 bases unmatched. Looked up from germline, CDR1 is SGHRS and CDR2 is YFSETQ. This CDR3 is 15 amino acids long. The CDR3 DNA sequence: TGCGCCAGCAGCTTAACAGGGGGAGTGAATCAGCCCCAGCATTTT. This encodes CASSLTGGVNQPQHF.

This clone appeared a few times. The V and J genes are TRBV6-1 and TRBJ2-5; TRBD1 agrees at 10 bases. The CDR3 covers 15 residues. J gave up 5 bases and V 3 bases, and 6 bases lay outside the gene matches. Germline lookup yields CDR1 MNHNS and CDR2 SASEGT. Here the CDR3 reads CASSEGQGTWETQYF. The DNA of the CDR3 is TGTGCCAGCAGTGAGGGACAGGGGACCTGGGAGACCCAGTACTTC.

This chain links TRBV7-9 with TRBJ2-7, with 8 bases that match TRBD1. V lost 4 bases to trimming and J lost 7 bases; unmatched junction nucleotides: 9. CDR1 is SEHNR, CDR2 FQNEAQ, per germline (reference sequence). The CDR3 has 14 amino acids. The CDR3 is CASSSDRVKGEQYF. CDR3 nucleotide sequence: TGTGCCAGCAGCTCGGACAGGGTGAAGGGGGAGCAGTACTTC.

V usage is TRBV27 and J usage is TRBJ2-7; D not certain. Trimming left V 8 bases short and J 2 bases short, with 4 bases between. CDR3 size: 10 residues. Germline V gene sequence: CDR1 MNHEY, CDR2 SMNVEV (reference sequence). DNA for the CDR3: TGTGCCAGCGGAGCCTACGAGCAGTACTTC. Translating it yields CASGAYEQYF.

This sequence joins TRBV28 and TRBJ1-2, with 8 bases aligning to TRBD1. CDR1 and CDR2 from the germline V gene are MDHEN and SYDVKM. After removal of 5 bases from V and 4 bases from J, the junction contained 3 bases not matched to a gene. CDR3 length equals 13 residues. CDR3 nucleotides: TGTGCCAGCAGTACAGGGGGGGGCTATGGCTACACCTTC. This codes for CASSTGGGYGYTF.

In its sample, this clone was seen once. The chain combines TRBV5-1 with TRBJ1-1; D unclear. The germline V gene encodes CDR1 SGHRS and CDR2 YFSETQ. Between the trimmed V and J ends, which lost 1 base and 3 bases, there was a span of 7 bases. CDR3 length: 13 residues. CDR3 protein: CASSLIPDTEAFF. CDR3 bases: TGCGCCAGCAGCTTGATACCAGACACTGAAGCTTTCTTT.